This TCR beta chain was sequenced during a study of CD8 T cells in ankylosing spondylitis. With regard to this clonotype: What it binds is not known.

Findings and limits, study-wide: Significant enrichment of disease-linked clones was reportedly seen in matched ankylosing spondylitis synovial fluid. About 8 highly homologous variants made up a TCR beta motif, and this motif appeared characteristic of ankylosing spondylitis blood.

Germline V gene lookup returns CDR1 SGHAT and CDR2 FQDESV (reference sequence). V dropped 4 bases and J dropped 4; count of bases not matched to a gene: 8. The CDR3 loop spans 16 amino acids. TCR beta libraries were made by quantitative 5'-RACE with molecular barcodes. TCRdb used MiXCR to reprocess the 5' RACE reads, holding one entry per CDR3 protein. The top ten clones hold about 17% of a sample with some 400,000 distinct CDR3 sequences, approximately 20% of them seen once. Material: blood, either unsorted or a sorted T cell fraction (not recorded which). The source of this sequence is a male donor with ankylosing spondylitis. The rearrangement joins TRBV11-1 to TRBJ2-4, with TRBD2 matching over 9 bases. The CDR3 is CASSSRLAETKNIQYF. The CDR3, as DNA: TGTGCCAGCAGCTCTCGACTAGCGGAGACTAAAAACATTCAGTACTTC.